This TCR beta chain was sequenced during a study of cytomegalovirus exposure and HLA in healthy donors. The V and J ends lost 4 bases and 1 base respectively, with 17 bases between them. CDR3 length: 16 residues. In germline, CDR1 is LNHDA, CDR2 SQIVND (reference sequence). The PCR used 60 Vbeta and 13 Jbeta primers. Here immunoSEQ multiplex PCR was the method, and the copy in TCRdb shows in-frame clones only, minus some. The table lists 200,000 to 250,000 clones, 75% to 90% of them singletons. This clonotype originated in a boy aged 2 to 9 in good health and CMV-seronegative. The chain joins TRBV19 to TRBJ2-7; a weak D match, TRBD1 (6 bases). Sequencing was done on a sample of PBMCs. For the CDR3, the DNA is TGTGCCAGTAGTACCCGGTCAGGGGCTTTATCCTACGAGCAGTACTTC. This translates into CASSTRSGALSYEQYF.